This paragraph covers one TCR beta chain sequence. This clone was recorded at least ten times. Its antigen is currently not known. Base qualities are not at hand, and no much larger clone is one base apart. These data are taken from a study of blood T cell repertoires in COVID-19 (TCRdb year 2020). With respect to the entire study: Collaborator samples came from the United States, Italy and Spain and covered acute and convalescent phases of COVID-19. The prospective study material was composed of cDNA or gDNA derived from T cells, B-cell-depleted T cells, or PBMCs. The dataset comprised deeply sampled blood TCRbeta repertoires from subjects exposed to, actively infected with, or recovered from COVID-19. The repertoires were released in a freely available public database meant as a resource for research on the immune response to SARS-CoV-2. Samples were obtained from the ongoing ImmuneRACE study (first 160 participants) and from 1,000 to 1,500 subjects provided by 6 global collaborators. Nearly every sample came with metadata listing a de-identified subject ID, COVID-19 status, age in years and sex. Where available, HLA class I and class II types were obtained from metadata supplied by the sample provider rather than from assay-based typing.

The immunoSEQ Assay, a bias-controlled multiplex PCR, was used to amplify TCRbeta CDR3 regions from genomic DNA. On the authors' methods: The number of nucleated cells in each sample was estimated from the amplification of reference gene primers within the assay. To quantify the absolute abundance of each unique TCRbeta CDR3 rearrangement, sequence reads were collapsed and filtered. For each sample, productive Simpson clonality was calculated by taking the square root of Simpson's diversity index across productive rearrangements. Sourced from immuneACCESS, this table was stored by TCRdb with only in-frame sequences that have V and J called. A share of the clones is absent; for the studies checked, an unresolved V gene accounts for under half, and the remainder has no known explanation. V, J and clone size were drawn from that table, and D and trimming were deduced from the DNA. The sample table shows approximately 100,000 clones, and around four fifths are seen once. Of the sample, 4% to 6% is held by the ten largest clones.

Broad study findings and their caveats: How much clinical and demographic metadata was included differed by source and by participant, and the metadata was provided uncurated.

From the germline V gene, CDR1 is KGHSH and CDR2 is LQKENI. Trimming leaves V shorter by 3 bases and J shorter by 3 bases, with the junction holding 7 bases beyond the gene matches. There are 16 amino acids in the CDR3, from cysteine to phenylalanine inclusive. Of all the DNA, just the CDR3 is kept, 48 bases in frame from base 1. Whole blood was collected in K2EDTA tubes by collaborating institutions according to the institutions' own protocols. For TCRbeta analysis, collaborators shipped samples as frozen whole blood, isolated PBMCs, or DNA extracted from either of those sample types. Here the chain combines TRBV18 and TRBJ1-1; TRBD1 aligns with 10 central bases. Sequencing was done on a sample of peripheral blood. This TCR was sampled from a man aged 60 to 75 with acute or convalescent COVID-19. The DNA sequence is as follows: TGTGCCAGCTCACCGCCACCGGGACAGGGGTACACTGAAGCTTTCTTT. It is translated as CASSPPPGQGYTEAFF.